The 15 T cell receptor beta chains below come from one sample, sequenced in a study of OX40 agonist ivuxolimab in advanced cancers. Here immunoSEQ multiplex PCR was the method, and the copy in TCRdb shows in-frame clones only, minus some. The sample contains some 100,000 clones, 75% to 90% of which appear only once. This specimen was CD4+ or CD8+ T cells sorted from blood, taken in a trial of the OX40 agonist ivuxolimab. The receptors shown here come from an adult with an advanced solid tumor such as melanoma, head and neck, liver or kidney cancer.

The chain employs TRBV2 and TRBJ1-1, with D uncertain. Germline loops: CDR1 SNHLY, CDR2 FYNNEI. The germline V and J ends were trimmed by 7 bases and 0 bases, with 12 bases remaining between them. There are 14 residues in the CDR3. CDR3 region: CASTVDWMNTEAFF. The CDR3 region has the DNA TGTGCCAGCACCGTGGACTGGATGAACACTGAAGCTTTCTTT. The full variable domain, rest sourced from reference TRBV2 and TRBJ1-1, is EPEVTQTPSHQVTQMGQEVILRCVPISNHLYFYWYRQILGQKVEFLVSFYNNEISEKSEIFDDQFSVERPDGSNFTLKIRSTKLEDSAMYFCASTVDWMNTEAFFGQGTRLTVV.

The chain has TRBV19 and TRBJ1-5, with 9 bases that match TRBD1. This CDR3 is 14 amino acids long. After removal of 4 bases from V and 11 bases from J, the junction contained 9 bases not matched to a gene. Germline-derived CDR1 and CDR2 are LNHDA and SQIVND (reference sequence). The DNA for the CDR3 is TGTGCCAGTAGTACAGGACAGGGGCGCAAGGCCCAGCATTTT. Its protein is CASSTGQGRKAQHF. Together with reference TRBV19 and TRBJ1-5, the CDR3 gives the full variable domain: DGGITQSPKYLFRKEGQNVTLSCEQNLNHDAMYWYRQDPGQGLRLIYYSQIVNDFQKGDIAEGYSVSREKKESFPLTVTSAQKNPTAFYLCASSTGQGRKAQHFGDGTRLSIL.

The chain has TRBV18 and TRBJ1-4; D is uncertain. The CDR3 loop spans 13 amino acids. V dropped 5 bases and J dropped 8 bases, with 12 bases sitting between them. CDR1 is KGHSH, CDR2 LQKENI, per germline. Here the CDR3 reads CASSTGEDEKLFF. As DNA, the CDR3 is TGTGCCAGCTCAACCGGAGAGGACGAAAAACTGTTTTTT.

The CDR3 nucleotides read TGCAGTGCTTCCGGGAACTACGAGCAGTACGTC. It encodes CSASGNYEQYV. The rearrangement links TRBV20-1 to TRBJ2-7, with D maybe TRBD2 (5 bases). CDR3 length: 11 amino acids. Per germline, CDR1 DFQATT and CDR2 SNEGSKA (reference sequence). The V and J ends lost 5 bases and 3 bases respectively, with 8 bases between them.

The rearrangement joins TRBV29-1 to TRBJ1-4, with D tentatively TRBD1 (5 bases). The V end lost 5 bases, the J end lost 0 bases, and 13 bases lay between the germline ends. The germline V gene encodes CDR1 SQVTM and CDR2 ANQGSEA. This CDR3 contains 15 residues. CDR3 region: CSVSGRDATNEKLFF. The CDR3 nucleotides read TGCAGCGTTTCGGGCAGGGATGCAACTAATGAAAAACTGTTTTTT.

J is TRBJ1-4 and V is TRBV28; D not certain. This CDR3 comprises 15 residues. Germline assignment: CDR1 MDHEN and CDR2 SYDVKM. The V end was cut by 10 bases, the J end by 4 bases, with 19 bases between. CDR3 DNA sequence: TGTGCCACCTCTGAGGAAGTGGCAGGTAATGAAAAACTGTTTTTT. As protein: CATSEEVAGNEKLFF. Supplemented by reference TRBV28 and TRBJ1-4, the full variable domain reads DVKVTQSSRYLVKRTGEKVFLECVQDMDHENMFWYRQDPGLGLRLIYFSYDVKMKEKGDIPEGYSVSREKKERFSLILESASTNQTSMYLCATSEEVAGNEKLFFGSGTQLSVL.

The genes are TRBV9 and TRBJ1-2; perhaps TRBD1 as D (6 bases). V dropped 3 bases and J dropped 2 bases, with 8 bases sitting between them. CDR1 is SGDLS and CDR2 is YYNGEE in the germline V gene. There are 13 residues in the CDR3. The CDR3 nucleotides read TGTGCCAGCAGCGCACAGGGAAACTATGGCTACACCTTC. It specifies CASSAQGNYGYTF.

This sequence joins TRBV4-3 and TRBJ1-4; no reliable D call. V gave up 0 bases and J gave up 8 bases, with 13 bases separating them. This CDR3 spans 15 amino acids. Looked up from germline, CDR1 is LGHNA and CDR2 is YSLEER. The CDR3 DNA follows: TGCGCCAGCAGCCAAGATTTGACGGACCAGGAAAAACTGTTTTTT. Protein: CASSQDLTDQEKLFF.

The CDR3 region is CAWTLGVADTQYF. CDR3 nucleotide sequence: TGTGCCTGGACCCTAGGGGTGGCAGATACGCAGTATTTT. The rearrangement uses TRBV30 and TRBJ2-3; D is perhaps TRBD1 (5 bases). The germline V gene encodes CDR1 GTSNPN and CDR2 SVGIG (reference sequence). The V end was cut by 4 bases, the J end by 4 bases, with 12 bases between. The CDR3 has 13 residues.

The chain joins TRBV7-9 to TRBJ2-1, with D possibly TRBD2 on 6 matching bases. Germline lookup yields CDR1 SEHNR and CDR2 FQNEAQ (reference sequence). The CDR3 consists of 16 residues. Trimming removed 3 bases at V and 7 bases at J, with 19 bases between. The CDR3 loop reads CASSFYSGLEENEQFF. DNA for the CDR3: TGTGCCAGCAGCTTCTACTCGGGACTCGAGGAGAATGAGCAGTTCTTC.

The genes are TRBV28 and TRBJ2-7, with a possible D match to TRBD1 (6 bases). V gave up 4 bases and J gave up 2 bases, with 12 bases separating them. The CDR3 is 14 amino acids. Germline V gives CDR1 MDHEN, CDR2 SYDVKM. CDR3 loop: CASSSGTPAYEQYF. The CDR3 bases are TGTGCCAGCAGTTCCGGGACACCGGCCTACGAGCAGTACTTC.

The rearrangement uses TRBV6-5 and TRBJ2-7, with a possible D match to TRBD1 (6 bases). V lost 5 bases and J lost 2, with 13 bases in between. This CDR3 has 14 amino acids. From germline, CDR1 is MNHEY and CDR2 SVGAGI. This chain's CDR3 is CASSPRGRTYEQYV. The CDR3 nucleotides are TGTGCCAGCAGTCCCAGGGGACGGACCTACGAGCAGTACGTC.

The chain is built from TRBV2 and TRBJ2-7; D is tentatively TRBD1 or TRBD2 (5 bases each). Germline V gene lookup returns CDR1 SNHLY and CDR2 FYNNEI. V shed 5 bases and J shed 2 bases, with 19 bases lying between them. The CDR3 is 16 amino acids. The CDR3 bases are TGTGCCAGCAGTACGGGGCCAATTTGGTCGGCCTACGAGCAGTACTTC. Its translation: CASSTGPIWSAYEQYF.

J is TRBJ1-4 and V is TRBV4-2; no definite D call. The germline gives CDR1 LGHNA, CDR2 YNFKEQ. CDR3 size: 18 residues. V lost 0 bases to trimming and J lost 8 bases, with 22 bases between them. The CDR3 region is CASSQDRRKTQVVEKLFF. In DNA form, the CDR3 reads TGTGCCAGCAGCCAAGACCGGAGGAAGACGCAAGTAGTGGAAAAACTGTTTTTT.

This rearrangement joins TRBV7-2 to TRBJ2-3; 9 nucleotides agree with TRBD1. The V gene's germline CDR1 is SGHTA and CDR2 FQGNSA. This CDR3 region has 18 residues. Unmatched junction bases numbered 13, after V lost 1 base and J lost 5 bases. Written as DNA, the CDR3 is TGTGCCAGCAGCTTAGTTGCCACCCGGGGACAGGGTAAAGATACGCAGTATTTT. Translation gives CASSLVATRGQGKDTQYF.